The 21 T cell receptor beta chains below were found in one sample sequenced in a study of blood T cell repertoires in COVID-19 (dated by TCRdb to 2019 to 2021). The method behind the library was the immunoSEQ multiplex PCR assay. The immuneACCESS repertoire file appears here via TCRdb, limited to in-frame rearrangements. These files lack a portion of the clones; in checked studies, under half of the deficit traces to unresolved V genes, and the cause of the others is not known. Across this sample there are fewer than 70,000 clones, with around four fifths seen only once. Approximately 12% of the sample comes from the top ten. Sequencing input: peripheral blood. The receptors originated from a human donor in a cohort sampled during active COVID-19.

Here the CDR3 reads CASSKGGGAPRYFGNTIYF. Here the CDR3 DNA reads TGTGCCAGCAGCAAAGGGGGGGGAGCCCCGCGTTATTTTGGAAACACCATATATTTT. The V gene is TRBV21-1, the J gene TRBJ1-3. TRBV21-1 is shown as a pseudogene. This CDR3 contains 19 residues.

The CDR3 DNA sequence: TGTGCCAGCAGCTTATTAGGCTCGCGGGGGCACGAGCAGTACTTC. Translation gives CASSLLGSRGHEQYF. V and J are TRBV7-6 and TRBJ2-7, with D maybe TRBD2 (7 bases). Trimming shortened V by 2 bases and J by 5 bases, and 16 bases separated the two germline ends. Germline CDR1 SGHVS, CDR2 FNYEAQ. The CDR3 runs 15 residues.

The V and J genes are TRBV4-2 and TRBJ2-7; TRBD2 agrees at 7 bases. This CDR3 contains 14 residues. Trimming took 6 bases from V and 3 from J; bases not matched to a gene: 8. Germline V gene sequence: CDR1 LGHNA, CDR2 YNFKEQ. CDR3 nucleotides: TGTGCCAGCAGGGCGTTAGGCGGGGGCTACGAGCAGTACTTC. Translating it yields CASRALGGGYEQYF.

J is TRBJ2-3 and V is TRBV28, with D unclear. The germline CDR1 and CDR2 sequences are MDHEN and SYDVKM. This CDR3 spans 13 amino acids. V was trimmed by 3 bases and J by 1 base, leaving 5 bases between them. The CDR3 DNA sequence: TGTGCCAGCAGTTTGGCCGGCACAGATACGCAGTATTTT. Encoded protein: CASSLAGTDTQYF.

This rearrangement joins TRBV9 to TRBJ2-6, with D maybe TRBD1 (5 bases). V was cut by 4 bases and J by 4 bases, with 9 bases left in between. The CDR3 is made up of 14 amino acids. Germline CDR1 is SGDLS and CDR2 is YYNGEE. Written as DNA, the CDR3 is TGTGCCAGCAGCCCCCGGACAGGGGCCAACGTCCTGACTTTC. Its translation: CASSPRTGANVLTF.

V and J are TRBV27 and TRBJ1-6, with D possibly being TRBD1 (6 bases). Germline V gene data show CDR1 as MNHEY and CDR2 as SMNVEV (reference sequence). This CDR3 is built from 13 residues. Trimming took off 6 bases at V and 6 bases at J, with 9 bases between the two ends. The CDR3 region is CASSPQGNSPLHF. In nucleotides, the CDR3 is TGTGCCAGCAGCCCACAGGGTAATTCACCCCTCCACTTT.

The V and J genes are TRBV4-2 and TRBJ2-5; TRBD2 aligns across 13 bases. Germline V gene data show CDR1 as LGHNA and CDR2 as YNFKEQ. The CDR3 is 15 amino acids. Here the CDR3 DNA reads TGTGCGTCACGCCCGGGACTAGCGGGACAAGAGACCCAGTACTTC. Translating gives CASRPGLAGQETQYF.

This chain uses TRBV7-2 with TRBJ1-2; D is undetermined. Deletions cut 0 bases from V and 2 bases from J, with 7 bases between. This CDR3 is 14 amino acids long. The germline gives CDR1 SGHTA, CDR2 FQGNSA. The CDR3 DNA is TGTGCCAGCAGCTTAGCCACGGGGAACTATGGCTACACCTTC. Translation gives CASSLATGNYGYTF.

The chain links TRBV11-2 to TRBJ2-7; D might be TRBD2 (5 bases). This CDR3 is built from 17 residues. Between the trimmed V and J ends, which lost 5 bases and 0 bases, there was a span of 20 bases. Looked up from germline, CDR1 is SGHAT and CDR2 is FQNNGV. Written as DNA, the CDR3 is TGTGCCAGCAGCCCCCAAGGAGGCTGGCGGAGCTCCTACGAGCAGTACTTC. Its translation is CASSPQGGWRSSYEQYF.

The rearrangement joins TRBV12-3 or TRBV12-4 to TRBJ2-3; tentatively, D is TRBD2 (6 bases). With 7 bases removed from V and 5 bases from J, the gap between germline ends came to 13 bases. The CDR3 covers 13 residues. The chain's CDR3 is CASTWRRVDTQYF. As DNA, the CDR3 is TGTGCCAGCACGTGGCGGAGGGTAGATACGCAGTATTTT.

This chain links TRBV29-1 with TRBJ1-1; TRBD1 might be the D (5 bases). CDR3 length: 13 residues. In germline, CDR1 is SQVTM, CDR2 ANQGSEA. V lost 5 bases and J lost 1, with 11 bases in between. This chain's CDR3 is CSVQGTTNTEAFF. The CDR3 DNA sequence: TGCAGCGTTCAAGGGACTACGAACACTGAAGCTTTCTTT.

The rearrangement links TRBV28 to TRBJ2-7; D may be TRBD1 (6 bases). The CDR3 spans 15 residues. From germline, CDR1 is MDHEN and CDR2 SYDVKM. V lost 5 bases, J lost 1 base, and 15 bases lay in between. CDR3 residues: CASSATRTGSYEQYF. The CDR3 nucleotides are TGTGCCAGCAGTGCCACCCGCACAGGGTCCTACGAGCAGTACTTC.

The chain recombines TRBV19 with TRBJ1-1; perhaps TRBD1 as D (5 bases). Germline loops: CDR1 LNHDA, CDR2 SQIVND (reference sequence). The germline V and J ends were trimmed by 3 bases and 3 bases, with 8 bases remaining between them. The CDR3 runs 13 residues. CDR3 nucleotides: TGTGCCAGTAGTATGGGGCGGTACACTGAAGCTTTCTTT. It yields the protein CASSMGRYTEAFF.

This clone was detected a few times. The chain joins TRBV7-2 to TRBJ2-7, with D perhaps matching TRBD2 (7 bases). Trimming took 2 bases from V and 2 from J, leaving 10 bases between them. The CDR3 is made up of 14 amino acids. The V gene's germline CDR1 is SGHTA and CDR2 FQGNSA. CDR3 region: CASSLREGAYEQYF. The CDR3, as DNA: TGTGCCAGCAGCTTAAGGGAGGGGGCCTACGAGCAGTACTTC.

The chain uses TRBV29-1 and TRBJ2-3; 10 bases fit TRBD2. The V gene's germline CDR1 is SQVTM and CDR2 ANQGSEA. This CDR3 has 15 residues. J gave up 3 bases and V 6 bases, and 9 bases lay outside the gene matches. Here the CDR3 reads CSVPPSGSHTDTQYF. Here the CDR3 DNA reads TGCAGCGTCCCGCCTAGCGGGAGTCATACAGATACGCAGTATTTT.

V usage is TRBV5-3 and J usage is TRBJ2-1; the match to TRBD2 covers 8 bases. TRBV5-3 carries the ORF label, with uncertain function. The CDR3 contains 16 residues. The V and J ends lost 9 bases and 4 bases, in that order; junction bases with no gene match: 15. CDR3 bases: TGTGCCACCCATCCCGCGGGGGGATTACCTTACAATGAGCAGTTCTTC. Amino acid sequence: CATHPAGGLPYNEQFF.

The CDR3 is CSASGGAEQFF. CDR3 coding DNA: TGCAGTGCTAGCGGGGGGGCTGAGCAGTTCTTC. The rearrangement links TRBV20-1 to TRBJ2-1, with TRBD2 identical over 8 bases. The CDR3 sequence is 11 residues long. Germline CDR1 is DFQATT and CDR2 is SNEGSKA (reference sequence). V trimming: 3 bases; J trimming: 9 bases; junction bases outside the gene matches: 1.

J is TRBJ2-4 and V is TRBV15; 7 positions agree with TRBD1. Germline V gene lookup returns CDR1 LNHNV and CDR2 YYDKDF (reference sequence). This CDR3 spans 15 amino acids. With V trimmed by 1 base and J by 6 bases, 6 bases remained unmatched. For the CDR3, the DNA is TGTGCCACCAGCAGAGCAAGGACAGGTGGAAACATTCAGTACTTC. This gives the protein CATSRARTGGNIQYF.

This rearrangement joins TRBV29-1 to TRBJ2-7, with D maybe TRBD2 (5 bases). This CDR3 is 11 amino acids long. Trimming stripped 2 bases from V and 9 bases from J, with 11 bases between. Germline loops: CDR1 SQVTM, CDR2 ANQGSEA. The CDR3 spells CSVELPRGQYF. The CDR3 DNA sequence: TGCAGCGTTGAACTTCCCCGGGGGCAGTACTTC.

V and J are TRBV9 and TRBJ2-1; D remains unclear. V lost 3 bases to trimming and J lost 5 bases, with 15 bases between them. Per the germline V gene, CDR1 is SGDLS and CDR2 is YYNGEE. The CDR3 spans 15 residues. The CDR3 loop reads CASSGFSGPNNEQFF. CDR3 nucleotide sequence: TGTGCCAGCAGCGGATTTTCAGGCCCGAACAATGAGCAGTTCTTC.

There are a few counts of this clone. The CDR3 nucleotides read TGCGCCAGCAGCCAATACGATAAGACAGCGACCGTCTATGGCTACACCTTC. Translation: CASSQYDKTATVYGYTF. The chain carries TRBV4-1 and TRBJ1-2; the D gene is possibly TRBD1 (5 bases). This CDR3 is 17 amino acids long. From germline, CDR1 is MGHRA and CDR2 YSYEKL. Trimming left V 2 bases short and J 4 bases short, with 20 bases between.